This T cell receptor beta chain was obtained from a study of cytomegalovirus exposure and HLA in healthy donors. CDR3 length: 13 amino acids. Per germline, CDR1 SGDLS and CDR2 YYNGEE. V lost 7 bases and J 0 bases, leaving 11 bases between the germline ends. The PCR contained 60 Vbeta and 13 Jbeta primers. The protocol was immunoSEQ multiplex PCR, while the TCRdb copy is restricted to in-frame clones and leaves out a portion. The sample contains about 200,000 clones, 79% of which appear only once. This clonotype was sampled from a woman under 40 in good health and CMV-seropositive. The sample consisted of PBMCs. V usage is TRBV9 and J usage is TRBJ2-7; D possibly corresponds to TRBD1 (5 bases). In nucleotides, the CDR3 is TGTGCCAGCGATACAGGAAGCTCCTACGAGCAGTACTTC. Its translation: CASDTGSSYEQYF.